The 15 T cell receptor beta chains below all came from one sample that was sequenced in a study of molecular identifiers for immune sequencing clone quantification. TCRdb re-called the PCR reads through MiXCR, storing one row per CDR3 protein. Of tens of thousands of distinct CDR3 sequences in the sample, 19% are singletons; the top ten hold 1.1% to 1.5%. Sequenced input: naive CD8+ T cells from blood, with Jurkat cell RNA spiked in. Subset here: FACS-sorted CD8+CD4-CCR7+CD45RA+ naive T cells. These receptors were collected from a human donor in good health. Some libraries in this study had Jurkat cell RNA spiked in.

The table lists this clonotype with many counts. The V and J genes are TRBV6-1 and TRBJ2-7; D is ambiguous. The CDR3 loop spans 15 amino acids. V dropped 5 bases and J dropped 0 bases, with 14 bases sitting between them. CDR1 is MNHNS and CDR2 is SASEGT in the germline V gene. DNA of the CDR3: TGTGCCAGCAGTAAATTTCCCGGGCCCTCCTACGAGCAGTACTTC. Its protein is CASSKFPGPSYEQYF.

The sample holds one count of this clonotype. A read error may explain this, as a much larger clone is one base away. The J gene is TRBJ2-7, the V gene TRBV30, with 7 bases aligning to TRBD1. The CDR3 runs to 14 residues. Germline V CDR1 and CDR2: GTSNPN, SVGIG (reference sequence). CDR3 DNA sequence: TGTGCCTGGAGTCTCCGGGACAGCCCCTACGAGCAGCACTTC. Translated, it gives CAWSLRDSPYEQHF.

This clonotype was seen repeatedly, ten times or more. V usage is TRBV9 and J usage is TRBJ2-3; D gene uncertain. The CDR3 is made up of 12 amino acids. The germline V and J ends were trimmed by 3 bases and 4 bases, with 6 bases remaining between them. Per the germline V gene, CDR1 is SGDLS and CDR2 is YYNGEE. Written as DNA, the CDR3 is TGTGCCAGCAGCGCTAACTCAGATACGCAGTATTTT. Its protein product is CASSANSDTQYF.

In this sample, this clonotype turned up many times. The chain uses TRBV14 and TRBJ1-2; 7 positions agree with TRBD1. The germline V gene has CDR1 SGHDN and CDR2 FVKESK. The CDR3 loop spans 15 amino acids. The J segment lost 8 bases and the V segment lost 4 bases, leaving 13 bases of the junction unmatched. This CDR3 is CASSPPGTDHRGYTF. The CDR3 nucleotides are TGTGCCAGCAGCCCCCCCGGGACAGACCACCGCGGCTACACCTTC.

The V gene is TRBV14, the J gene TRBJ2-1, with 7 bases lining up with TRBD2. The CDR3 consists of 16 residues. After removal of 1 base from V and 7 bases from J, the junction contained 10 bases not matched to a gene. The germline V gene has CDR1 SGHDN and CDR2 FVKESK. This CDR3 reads CASSQVAVLAINEQFF. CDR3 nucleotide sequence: TGTGCCAGCAGCCAAGTAGCGGTACTAGCGATTAATGAGCAGTTCTTC. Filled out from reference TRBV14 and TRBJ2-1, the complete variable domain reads EAGVTQFPSHSVIEKGQTVTLRCDPISGHDNLYWYRRVMGKEIKFLLHFVKESKQDESGMPNNRFLAERTGGTYSTLKVQPAELEDSGVYFCASSQVAVLAINEQFFGPGTRLTVL.

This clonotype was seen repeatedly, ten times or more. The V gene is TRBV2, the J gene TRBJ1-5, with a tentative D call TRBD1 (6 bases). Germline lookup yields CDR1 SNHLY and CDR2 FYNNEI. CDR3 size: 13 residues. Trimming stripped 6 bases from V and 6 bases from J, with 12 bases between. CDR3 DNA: TGTGCCAGCAGAGGTCAGGGGTTTCAGCCCCAGCATTTT. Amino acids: CASRGQGFQPQHF.

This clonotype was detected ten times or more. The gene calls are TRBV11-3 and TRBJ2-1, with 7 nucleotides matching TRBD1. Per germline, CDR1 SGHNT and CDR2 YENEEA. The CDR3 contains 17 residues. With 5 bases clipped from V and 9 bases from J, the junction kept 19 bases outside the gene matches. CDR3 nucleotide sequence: TGTGCCAGCAGCCCGACAGGGCCCTTTACCCGGAGTGGTGAGCAGTTCTTC. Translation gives CASSPTGPFTRSGEQFF.

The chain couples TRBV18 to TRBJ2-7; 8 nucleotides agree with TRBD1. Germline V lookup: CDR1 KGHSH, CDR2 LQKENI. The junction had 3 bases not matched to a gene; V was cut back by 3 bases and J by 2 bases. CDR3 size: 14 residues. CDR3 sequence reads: CASSPGQVTYEQYF. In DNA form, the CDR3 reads TGTGCCAGCTCACCGGGACAGGTCACCTACGAGCAGTACTTC.

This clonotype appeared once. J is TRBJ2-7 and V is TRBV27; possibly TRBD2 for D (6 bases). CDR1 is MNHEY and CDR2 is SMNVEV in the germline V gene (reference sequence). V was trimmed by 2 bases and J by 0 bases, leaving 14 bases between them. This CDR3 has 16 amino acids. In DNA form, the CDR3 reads TGTGCCAGCAGTTTAGGGGCGGGACCCAGCTCCTACGAGCAGTACTTC. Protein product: CASSLGAGPSSYEQYF.

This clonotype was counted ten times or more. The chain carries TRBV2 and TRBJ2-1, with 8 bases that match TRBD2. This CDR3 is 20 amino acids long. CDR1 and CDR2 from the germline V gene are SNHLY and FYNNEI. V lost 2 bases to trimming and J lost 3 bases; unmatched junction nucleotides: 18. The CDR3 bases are TGTGCCAGCAGTGAATTCACTAGCGGAAGAACAACCACTCTCTACAATGAGCAGTTCTTC. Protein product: CASSEFTSGRTTTLYNEQFF.

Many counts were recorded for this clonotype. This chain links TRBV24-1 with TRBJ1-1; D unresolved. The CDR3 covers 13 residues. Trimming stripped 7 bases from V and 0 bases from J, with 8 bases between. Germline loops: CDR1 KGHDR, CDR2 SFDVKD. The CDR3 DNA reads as TGTGCCACCAGGCGCTCCTTGAACACTGAAGCTTTCTTT. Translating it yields CATRRSLNTEAFF.

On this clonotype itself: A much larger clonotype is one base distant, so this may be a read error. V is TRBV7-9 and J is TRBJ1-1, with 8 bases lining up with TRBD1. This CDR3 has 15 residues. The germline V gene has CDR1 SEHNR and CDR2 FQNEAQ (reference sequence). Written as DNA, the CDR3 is TGTGCCAGCAGGAGGACAGGGCCGATGAACACTGAAACTTTCTTT. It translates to CASRRTGPMNTETFF.

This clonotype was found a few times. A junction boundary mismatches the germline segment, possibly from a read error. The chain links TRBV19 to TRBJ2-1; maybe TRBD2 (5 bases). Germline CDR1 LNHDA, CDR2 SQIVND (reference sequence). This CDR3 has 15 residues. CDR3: CASSFSPSSYNGQFF. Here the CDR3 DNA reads TGTGCCAGTAGTTTCTCACCTAGCTCCTACAATGGGCAGTTCTTC. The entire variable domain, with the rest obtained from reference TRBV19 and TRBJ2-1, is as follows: DGGITQSPKYLFRKEGQNVTLSCEQNLNHDAMYWYRQDPGQGLRLIYYSQIVNDFQKGDIAEGYSVSREKKESFPLTVTSAQKNPTAFYLCASSFSPSSYNGQFFGPGTRLTVL.

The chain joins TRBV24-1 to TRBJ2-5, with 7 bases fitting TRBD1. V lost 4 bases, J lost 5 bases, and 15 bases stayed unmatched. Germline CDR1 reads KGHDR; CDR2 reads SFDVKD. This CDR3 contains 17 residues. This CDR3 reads CATSDPAGTESWETQYF. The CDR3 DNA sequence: TGTGCCACCAGTGACCCGGCTGGGACAGAATCCTGGGAGACCCAGTACTTC.

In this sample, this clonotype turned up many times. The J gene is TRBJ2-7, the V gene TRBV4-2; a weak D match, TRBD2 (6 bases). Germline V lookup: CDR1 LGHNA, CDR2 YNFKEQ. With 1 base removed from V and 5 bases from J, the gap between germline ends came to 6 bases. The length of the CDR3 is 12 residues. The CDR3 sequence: CASSQAGDEQYF. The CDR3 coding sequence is TGTGCCAGCAGCCAAGCGGGAGACGAGCAGTACTTC.